Below, 11 T cell receptor beta chains from the same sample are listed, as sequenced in a study of cytomegalovirus exposure and HLA in healthy donors (dated by TCRdb to about 2017). Library preparation employed the immunoSEQ multiplex PCR assay. This immuneACCESS table, as held by TCRdb, lists in-frame sequences with V and J called but not all clones. Of the missing ones, under half trace to an unresolved V gene in checked studies; the others have no known cause. The sample table lists 100,000 to 130,000 clones, around 85% of them with a count of one. The top ten hold 3% to 3.5% of the sample. Sequencing input: PBMCs. The origin of the receptors is a woman aged 18 to 35 in good health and CMV-seronegative.

V is TRBV5-1 and J is TRBJ1-2, with D unresolved. This CDR3 has 12 residues. The germline V gene encodes CDR1 SGHRS and CDR2 YFSETQ. V was clipped by 5 bases and J by 2 bases, with 7 bases between them. The CDR3 DNA is TGCGCCAGCAGGGCGGAAAACTATGGCTACACCTTC. Translation gives CASRAENYGYTF.

The J gene is TRBJ1-1, the V gene TRBV7-3; D gene unclear. Trimming took off 1 base at V and 5 bases at J, with 17 bases between the two ends. The CDR3 covers 16 residues. Germline CDR1 and CDR2: SGHTA and FQGTGA. The CDR3 DNA reads TGTGCCAGCAGCTTAAGCCCCGCGGCGGTGGGTACTGAAGCTTTCTTT. Translated, it gives CASSLSPAAVGTEAFF.

The chain couples TRBV6-1 to TRBJ2-1; 9 bases fit TRBD2. V was pared by 4 bases and J by 10 bases, with 11 bases of the junction left unmatched. Per the germline V gene, CDR1 is MNHNS and CDR2 is SASEGT. The CDR3 is 15 amino acids. CDR3 protein: CASSVWETSGLEQFF. The CDR3 bases are TGTGCCAGCAGTGTTTGGGAGACTAGCGGTTTAGAGCAGTTCTTC.

The genes are TRBV7-9 and TRBJ1-4; D might be TRBD1 (5 bases). The germline V gene encodes CDR1 SEHNR and CDR2 FQNEAQ (reference sequence). The CDR3 consists of 14 residues. Between the trimmed V and J ends, which lost 4 bases and 7 bases, there was a span of 13 bases. The CDR3 spells CASSSTVRFEKLFF. The CDR3 region has the DNA TGTGCCAGCAGCTCGACAGTTAGGTTTGAAAAACTGTTTTTT.

V usage is TRBV5-1 and J usage is TRBJ1-2, with 7 nucleotides matching TRBD1. The V gene's germline CDR1 is SGHRS and CDR2 YFSETQ. With 5 bases clipped from V and 4 bases from J, the junction kept 8 bases outside the gene matches. The CDR3 loop spans 14 amino acids. CDR3 nucleotide sequence: TGCGCCAGCAGGGGACAGCTGCCCTCCTATGGCTACACCTTC. This translates into CASRGQLPSYGYTF.

The chain has TRBV19 and TRBJ1-1; D is unclear. V gave up 7 bases and J gave up 1 base, with 13 bases separating them. CDR3 length: 14 amino acids. The germline V gene has CDR1 LNHDA and CDR2 SQIVND (reference sequence). CDR3 residues: CASTTTTENTEAFF. CDR3 nucleotide sequence: TGTGCCAGTACCACGACCACAGAGAACACTGAAGCTTTCTTT.

V usage is TRBV9 and J usage is TRBJ1-2; 9 positions agree with TRBD1. In germline, CDR1 is SGDLS, CDR2 YYNGEE. V trimming: 4 bases; J trimming: 8 bases; junction bases outside the gene matches: 12. This CDR3 has 15 residues. The CDR3: CASSTNRDREEGYTF. The CDR3 bases are TGTGCCAGCAGCACCAACCGGGACAGGGAAGAGGGCTACACCTTC.

The chain employs TRBV7-3 and TRBJ2-2; D gene ambiguous. Germline V gene data show CDR1 as SGHTA and CDR2 as FQGTGA. V was cut by 1 base and J by 1 base, with 7 bases left in between. The CDR3 totals 15 residues. The CDR3 loop is CASSLNSQNTGELFF. For the CDR3, the DNA is TGTGCCAGCAGCTTAAATTCACAGAACACCGGGGAGCTGTTTTTT.

The rearrangement uses TRBV27 and TRBJ2-1; 8 nucleotides match TRBD2. This CDR3 contains 14 residues. Germline lookup yields CDR1 MNHEY and CDR2 SMNVEV (reference sequence). V lost 7 bases, J lost 5 bases, and 7 bases stayed unmatched. CDR3 residues: CASNPYSGDNEQFF. As DNA, the CDR3 is TGTGCCAGCAATCCGTATAGCGGGGACAATGAGCAGTTCTTC.

The chain employs TRBV21-1 and TRBJ1-1; the table names TRBD1, a call not compared with the DNA. TRBV21-1 is annotated as a pseudogene. This CDR3 has 15 residues. CDR3 sequence: CASSTRQGVNTEAFF. Written as DNA, the CDR3 is TGTGCCAGCAGCACTCGACAGGGGGTGAACACTGAAGCTTTCTTT.

The chain joins TRBV10-3 to TRBJ1-1, with D tentatively TRBD1 (6 bases). The V gene lost 0 bases and the J gene lost 1 base, with 9 bases spanning the gap. CDR1 and CDR2 (germline): ENHRY, SYGVKD. CDR3 length equals 15 residues. The CDR3 nucleotides are TGTGCCATCAGTGAGTCAGCGGGACAGAACACTGAAGCTTTCTTT. This encodes CAISESAGQNTEAFF.